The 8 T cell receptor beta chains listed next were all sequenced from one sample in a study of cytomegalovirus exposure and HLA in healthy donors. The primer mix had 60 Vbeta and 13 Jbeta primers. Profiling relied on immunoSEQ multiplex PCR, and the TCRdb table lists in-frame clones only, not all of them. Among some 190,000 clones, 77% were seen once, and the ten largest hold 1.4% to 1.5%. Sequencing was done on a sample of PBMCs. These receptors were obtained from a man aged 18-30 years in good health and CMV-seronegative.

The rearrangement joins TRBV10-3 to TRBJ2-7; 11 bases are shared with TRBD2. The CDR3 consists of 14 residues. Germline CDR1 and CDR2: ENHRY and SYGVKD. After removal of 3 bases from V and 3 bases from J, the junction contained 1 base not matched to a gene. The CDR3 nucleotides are TGTGCCATCAGTGACGGGACTAGCGGCTACGAGCAGTACTTC. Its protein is CAISDGTSGYEQYF.

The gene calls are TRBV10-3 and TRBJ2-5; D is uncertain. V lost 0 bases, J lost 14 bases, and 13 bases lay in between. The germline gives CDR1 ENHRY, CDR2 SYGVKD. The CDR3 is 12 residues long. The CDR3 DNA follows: TGTGCCATCAGTGAGTCTTTAACCCAAAGCTACTTC. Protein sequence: CAISESLTQSYF.

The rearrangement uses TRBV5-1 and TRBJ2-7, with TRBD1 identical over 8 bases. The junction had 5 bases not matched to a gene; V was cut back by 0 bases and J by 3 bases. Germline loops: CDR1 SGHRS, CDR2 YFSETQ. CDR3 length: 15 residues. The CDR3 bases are TGCGCCAGCAGCTTGGAGGGCAGGGGGCACTACGAGCAGTACTTC. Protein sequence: CASSLEGRGHYEQYF.

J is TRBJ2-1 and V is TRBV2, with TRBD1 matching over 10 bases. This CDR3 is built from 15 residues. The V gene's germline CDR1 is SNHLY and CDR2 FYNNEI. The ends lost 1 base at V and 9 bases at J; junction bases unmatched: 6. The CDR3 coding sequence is TGTGCCAGCAGTGAAGGAGACAGGGGGCTTAGTGAGCAGTTCTTC. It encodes CASSEGDRGLSEQFF.

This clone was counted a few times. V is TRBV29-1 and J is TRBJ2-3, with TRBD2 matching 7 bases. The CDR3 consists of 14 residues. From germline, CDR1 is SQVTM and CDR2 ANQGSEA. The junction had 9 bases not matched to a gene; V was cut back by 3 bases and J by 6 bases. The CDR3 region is CSVDRAGAGDTQYF. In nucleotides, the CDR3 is TGCAGCGTTGACAGGGCGGGAGCGGGGGATACGCAGTATTTT.

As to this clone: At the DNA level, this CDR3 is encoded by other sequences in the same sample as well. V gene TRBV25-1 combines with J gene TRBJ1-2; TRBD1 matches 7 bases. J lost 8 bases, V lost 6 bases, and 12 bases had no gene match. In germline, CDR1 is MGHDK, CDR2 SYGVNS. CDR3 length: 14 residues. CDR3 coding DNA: TGTGCCAGCAGGAAAGGCGGACAGGACAACGGCTACACCTTC. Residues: CASRKGGQDNGYTF.

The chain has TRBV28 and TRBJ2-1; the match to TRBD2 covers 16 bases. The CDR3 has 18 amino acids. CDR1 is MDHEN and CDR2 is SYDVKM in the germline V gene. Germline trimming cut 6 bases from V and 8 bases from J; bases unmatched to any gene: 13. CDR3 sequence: CASSSSIPGLAGGHEQFF. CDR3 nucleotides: TGTGCCAGCAGCTCTAGCATACCGGGACTAGCGGGGGGGCATGAGCAGTTCTTC.

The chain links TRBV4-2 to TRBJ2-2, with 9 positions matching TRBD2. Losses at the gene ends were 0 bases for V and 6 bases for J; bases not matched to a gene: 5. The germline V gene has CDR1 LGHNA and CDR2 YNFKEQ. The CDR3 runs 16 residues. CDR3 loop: CASSQDQGGGAGELFF. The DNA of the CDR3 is TGTGCCAGCAGCCAAGATCAGGGCGGGGGGGCCGGGGAGCTGTTTTTT.